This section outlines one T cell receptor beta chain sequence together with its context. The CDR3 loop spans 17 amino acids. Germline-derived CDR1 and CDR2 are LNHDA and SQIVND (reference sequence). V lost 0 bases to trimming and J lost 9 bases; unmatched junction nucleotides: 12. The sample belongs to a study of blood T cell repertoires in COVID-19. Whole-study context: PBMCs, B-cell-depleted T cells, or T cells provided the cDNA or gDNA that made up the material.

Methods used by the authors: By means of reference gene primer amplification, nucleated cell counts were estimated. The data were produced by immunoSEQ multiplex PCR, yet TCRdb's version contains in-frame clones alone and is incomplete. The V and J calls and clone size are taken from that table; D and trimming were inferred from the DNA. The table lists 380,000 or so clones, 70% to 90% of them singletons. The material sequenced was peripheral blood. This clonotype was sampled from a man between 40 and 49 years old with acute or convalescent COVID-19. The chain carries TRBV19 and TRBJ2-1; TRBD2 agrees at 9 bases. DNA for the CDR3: TGTGCCAGTAGTATAGAAGGTATTAGCGGGAGTGAGGGTGAGCAGTTCTTC. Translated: CASSIEGISGSEGEQFF.